This T cell receptor beta chain was identified in a study of cytomegalovirus exposure and HLA in healthy donors. Overall study context: Unique TCR beta sequences numbering approximately 120 million came from around 180 million T cells in an earlier analysis.

Germline V lookup: CDR1 SGHVS, CDR2 FNYEAQ. This CDR3 is 14 amino acids long. V was trimmed by 4 bases and J by 5 bases, leaving 12 bases between them. The study ran its PCR with 60 Vbeta and 13 Jbeta primers. Generated by immunoSEQ multiplex PCR, the TCRdb table keeps only in-frame clones and is missing some. The sample yields about 130,000 clones, 76% seen once. The receptor was isolated from a middle-aged man in good health and CMV-seronegative. The sample taken for sequencing was PBMCs. The V call is TRBV7-6, the J call TRBJ1-5; D perhaps matches TRBD1 (6 bases). CDR3 nucleotide sequence: TGTGCCAGCAGCTCGGACAGCCACTATCAGCCCCAGCATTTT. It codes for CASSSDSHYQPQHF. The variable domain in full, completed from reference TRBV7-6 and TRBJ1-5, reads GAGVSQSPRYKVTKRGQDVALRCDPISGHVSLYWYRQALGQGPEFLTYFNYEAQQDKSGLPNDRFSAERPEGSISTLTIQRTEQRDSAMYRCASSSDSHYQPQHFGDGTRLSIL.